These T cell receptor beta chains were read from a single sample in a study of T cells in Graves' hyperthyroidism and ophthalmopathy. TCRdb called the multiplex PCR reads again in MiXCR, with one record for every CDR3 protein. Among a few hundred thousand distinct CDR3 sequences listed, about 15% were seen once. Input material: blood. The receptors stem from a woman aged 35 to 49 with Graves' hyperthyroidism that later progressed to Graves' ophthalmopathy. The CDR3 runs from the conserved cysteine through the conserved F or W. D genes are given only for firm matches. Clone size is not always given. Where it is, it says once, few, many or a class for expanded clones.

V	J	size	D	CDR3	DNA
TRBV28	TRBJ2-6	NA	NA	CASSTGTLSGANVLTF	TGTGCCAGCAGTACCGGGACACTCTCTGGGGCCAACGTCCTGACTTTC
TRBV29-1	TRBJ2-2	NA	TRBD1	CSARGTGRVGELFF	TGCAGCGCAAGGGGGACAGGACGTGTCGGGGAGCTGTTTTTT
TRBV6-4	TRBJ2-1	many	NA	CASSDSQRNEQFF	TGTGCCAGCAGTGACTCGCAGAGGAATGAGCAGTTCTTC
TRBV18	TRBJ1-6	many	NA	CASSLGAADNSPLHF	TGTGCCAGCTCTCTCGGGGCAGCAGATAATTCACCCCTCCACTTT
TRBV7-7	TRBJ2-1	many	NA	CASARGGGLDNEQFF	TGTGCTAGCGCCAGGGGTGGGGGGTTAGACAATGAGCAGTTCTTC
TRBV27	TRBJ2-3	many	NA	CASSVARTWATDTQYF	TGTGCCAGCAGTGTCGCGAGGACATGGGCCACAGATACGCAGTATTTT
TRBV27	TRBJ2-7	many	TRBD1	CASSLSPPGQGYEQYF	TGTGCCAGCAGTTTATCTCCGCCGGGACAGGGTTACGAGCAGTACTTC
TRBV6-5	TRBJ2-7	many	NA	CASSYVRRTYEQYF	TGTGCCAGCAGTTACGTTCGGAGGACCTACGAGCAGTACTTC
TRBV6-2/TRBV6-3	TRBJ2-6	many	NA	CASSYSSSGANVLTF	TGTGCCAGCAGTTATAGTTCCTCTGGGGCCAACGTCCTGACTTTC
TRBV2	TRBJ2-1	many	TRBD1	CASSPTGTGSYNEQFF	TGTGCCAGCAGTCCAACCGGGACAGGATCCTACAATGAGCAGTTCTTC
TRBV7-9	TRBJ2-1	many	TRBD1	CASSGDRDNEQFF	TGTGCCAGCAGCGGAGACAGGGACAATGAGCAGTTCTTC
TRBV28	TRBJ2-1	many	NA	CASSLHPAPEQFF	TGTGCCAGCAGTTTACACCCTGCCCCTGAGCAGTTCTTC
TRBV19	TRBJ2-5	many	NA	CASRAGETQYF	TGTGCCAGTAGGGCGGGGGAGACCCAGTACTTC
TRBV3-1	TRBJ2-7	NA	NA	CASSLKRRQSYEQYF	TGTGCCAGCAGCCTAAAGCGCAGGCAGTCCTACGAGCAGTACTTC
TRBV6-2/TRBV6-3	TRBJ2-7	many	TRBD1	CASSYLDRGSHEQYF	TGTGCCAGCAGTTACTTGGACAGGGGAAGCCACGAGCAGTACTTC
TRBV19	TRBJ2-1	many	NA	CASNPRGGDNEQFF	TGTGCCAGTAACCCGAGGGGGGGCGACAATGAGCAGTTCTTC
TRBV4-2	TRBJ1-5	few	NA	CASSQDIYQPQHF	TGTGCCAGCAGCCAAGATATTTATCAGCCCCAGCATTTT
TRBV4-1	TRBJ2-7	NA	NA	CASSQVIGNYERYF	TGCGCCAGCAGCCAAGTAATAGGGAACTACGAGCGGTACTTC
TRBV20-1	TRBJ1-5	many	NA	CSATKEGGQPQHF	TGCAGTGCTACAAAGGAGGGAGGCCAGCCCCAGCATTTT
TRBV12-3/TRBV12-4	TRBJ2-3	many	NA	CASSLEGSRDTQYF	TGTGCCAGCAGTTTAGAGGGTAGCAGAGATACGCAGTATTTT
TRBV12-3/TRBV12-4	TRBJ2-7	many	TRBD2	CASSFGLAGYEQYF	TGTGCCAGCAGTTTCGGCCTAGCGGGCTACGAGCAGTACTTC